The T cell receptor beta chain described here comes from a study of metastatic and nonmetastatic thyroid tumors. Overall study context: Malignant thyroid and benign thyroid patients provided blood and tumor or nodule tissue whose repertoires were compared.

All patients were untreated before thyroid surgery. Germline V lookup: CDR1 LGHDT, CDR2 YNNKEL (reference sequence). The V and J ends lost 8 bases and 3 bases respectively, with 13 bases between them. The CDR3 consists of 13 residues. This clone has a handful of counts. Its antigen is unknown. A read error may be the cause here, since a much bigger clone is one base away. Because it lacks the conserved phenylalanine or tryptophan at the end, this CDR3 is likely a read error. Study observations and caveats: Across blood and tumor, TCR beta diversity in malignant thyroid tumors was reportedly significantly higher than in benign nodules.

Using MiXCR, TCRdb re-called clones from the PCR reads. This sample yields about 25,000 clones, of which approximately 13% are seen a single time; 17% belongs to the top ten. The source is a female donor with papillary thyroid cancer or a benign thyroid nodule (not recorded which). Some clones in this sample may be carry-over from other donors' samples. Sequenced: blood. The chain joins TRBV3-1 to TRBJ1-1; no definite D call. CDR3 region: CASSQKRYTEAFL. In DNA, the CDR3 is TGTGCCAGCTCTCAGAAGCGTTACACTGAAGCTTTCCTT.